The 4 T cell receptor beta chains listed next were all sequenced from one sample in a study of T cell responses to AZD1222 COVID-19 vaccine. Produced via immunoSEQ multiplex PCR; TCRdb's table is partial and in-frame only. The data hold roughly 150,000 clones, with nearly 95% observed a single time. Sequenced here: peripheral blood, sampled on day 0 of AZD1222 vaccination. The source is an adult in good health.

The rearrangement links TRBV5-1 to TRBJ2-6; TRBD2 matches 9 bases. The germline CDR1 and CDR2 sequences are SGHRS and YFSETQ. The ends lost 2 bases at V and 4 bases at J; junction bases unmatched: 7. The CDR3 sequence is 17 residues long. In nucleotides, the CDR3 is TGCGCCAGCAGCTTAATAGCGGGAGTGTCCGGGGCCAACGTCCTGACTTTC. Its translation is CASSLIAGVSGANVLTF.

This chain uses TRBV27 with TRBJ1-6; the D gene is possibly TRBD1 (5 bases). This CDR3 comprises 14 residues. Trimming stripped 3 bases from V and 2 bases from J, with 5 bases between. Germline V gene sequence: CDR1 MNHEY, CDR2 SMNVEV (reference sequence). The DNA of the CDR3 is TGTGCCAGCAGTTTGACAGCCTATAATTCACCCCTCCACTTT. Translated: CASSLTAYNSPLHF.

This chain joins TRBV19 and TRBJ1-6; a possible D gene is TRBD1 (6 bases). Germline CDR1 and CDR2: LNHDA and SQIVND (reference sequence). The CDR3 has 14 amino acids. The V gene lost 4 bases and the J gene lost 6 bases, with 10 bases spanning the gap. CDR3 amino acids: CASSSDRLNSPLHF. For the CDR3, the DNA is TGTGCCAGTAGTAGTGACAGGCTTAATTCACCCCTCCACTTT.

The DNA of the CDR3 is TGTGCCTGGAAGATACCTGGACAGCGGGAGACCCAGTACTTC. Translated: CAWKIPGQRETQYF. The chain has TRBV30 and TRBJ2-5; tentatively, D is TRBD1 (6 bases). Germline V gene data show CDR1 as GTSNPN and CDR2 as SVGIG (reference sequence). The length of the CDR3 is 14 residues. With 4 bases removed from V and 5 bases from J, the gap between germline ends came to 17 bases.